This record covers a single TCR beta chain. Antigen unknown. An end of the junction does not agree with germline; a read error may underlie this. The roughly 17-31 mg bulk tissue piece was not sorted before simultaneous RNA and DNA extraction. The cohort consisted of patients whose primary liver carcinoma was surgically resected. This record belongs to a study of tumor-infiltrating lymphocytes in primary liver carcinoma. As for the study in general: The patients included men and women who were aged 30 to 69 years. Samples gave roughly 3.5 to 7.5 million productive TCRbeta reads, similar across tissue types. Notes on the study in general: Top clones occupying all five tumor regions numbered only about 7-24%.

The authors made TCR beta cDNA from 400 to 600 ng total RNA with a constant-region primer. ARM-PCR was slightly modified, and three nested multiplex PCR rounds with it gave rise to the TCR beta libraries. MiXCR was run by TCRdb on the multiplex PCR reads, yielding one entry per CDR3 protein. The sample yields 40,000 to 55,000 distinct CDR3 sequences, 60% to 80% seen once. The sequencing input was liver tumor tissue from sampling region 5. Subset denoted: tumor region T5, tumor centre. The TCR sequence derives from a man between 40 and 49 years old with primary liver carcinoma and hepatitis B virus infection.

The CDR3 nucleotides read TGTGCCAGCAGCTTGAGGGAGGGGAGGACTAGCGGGCTCAACTCCTACTTGCAGTGCTTC. The encoded protein is CASSLREGRTSGLNSYLQCF. V is TRBV11-2 and J is TRBJ2-7; 11 nucleotides line up with TRBD2. The CDR3 sequence is 20 residues long. In germline, CDR1 is SGHAT, CDR2 FQNNGV.